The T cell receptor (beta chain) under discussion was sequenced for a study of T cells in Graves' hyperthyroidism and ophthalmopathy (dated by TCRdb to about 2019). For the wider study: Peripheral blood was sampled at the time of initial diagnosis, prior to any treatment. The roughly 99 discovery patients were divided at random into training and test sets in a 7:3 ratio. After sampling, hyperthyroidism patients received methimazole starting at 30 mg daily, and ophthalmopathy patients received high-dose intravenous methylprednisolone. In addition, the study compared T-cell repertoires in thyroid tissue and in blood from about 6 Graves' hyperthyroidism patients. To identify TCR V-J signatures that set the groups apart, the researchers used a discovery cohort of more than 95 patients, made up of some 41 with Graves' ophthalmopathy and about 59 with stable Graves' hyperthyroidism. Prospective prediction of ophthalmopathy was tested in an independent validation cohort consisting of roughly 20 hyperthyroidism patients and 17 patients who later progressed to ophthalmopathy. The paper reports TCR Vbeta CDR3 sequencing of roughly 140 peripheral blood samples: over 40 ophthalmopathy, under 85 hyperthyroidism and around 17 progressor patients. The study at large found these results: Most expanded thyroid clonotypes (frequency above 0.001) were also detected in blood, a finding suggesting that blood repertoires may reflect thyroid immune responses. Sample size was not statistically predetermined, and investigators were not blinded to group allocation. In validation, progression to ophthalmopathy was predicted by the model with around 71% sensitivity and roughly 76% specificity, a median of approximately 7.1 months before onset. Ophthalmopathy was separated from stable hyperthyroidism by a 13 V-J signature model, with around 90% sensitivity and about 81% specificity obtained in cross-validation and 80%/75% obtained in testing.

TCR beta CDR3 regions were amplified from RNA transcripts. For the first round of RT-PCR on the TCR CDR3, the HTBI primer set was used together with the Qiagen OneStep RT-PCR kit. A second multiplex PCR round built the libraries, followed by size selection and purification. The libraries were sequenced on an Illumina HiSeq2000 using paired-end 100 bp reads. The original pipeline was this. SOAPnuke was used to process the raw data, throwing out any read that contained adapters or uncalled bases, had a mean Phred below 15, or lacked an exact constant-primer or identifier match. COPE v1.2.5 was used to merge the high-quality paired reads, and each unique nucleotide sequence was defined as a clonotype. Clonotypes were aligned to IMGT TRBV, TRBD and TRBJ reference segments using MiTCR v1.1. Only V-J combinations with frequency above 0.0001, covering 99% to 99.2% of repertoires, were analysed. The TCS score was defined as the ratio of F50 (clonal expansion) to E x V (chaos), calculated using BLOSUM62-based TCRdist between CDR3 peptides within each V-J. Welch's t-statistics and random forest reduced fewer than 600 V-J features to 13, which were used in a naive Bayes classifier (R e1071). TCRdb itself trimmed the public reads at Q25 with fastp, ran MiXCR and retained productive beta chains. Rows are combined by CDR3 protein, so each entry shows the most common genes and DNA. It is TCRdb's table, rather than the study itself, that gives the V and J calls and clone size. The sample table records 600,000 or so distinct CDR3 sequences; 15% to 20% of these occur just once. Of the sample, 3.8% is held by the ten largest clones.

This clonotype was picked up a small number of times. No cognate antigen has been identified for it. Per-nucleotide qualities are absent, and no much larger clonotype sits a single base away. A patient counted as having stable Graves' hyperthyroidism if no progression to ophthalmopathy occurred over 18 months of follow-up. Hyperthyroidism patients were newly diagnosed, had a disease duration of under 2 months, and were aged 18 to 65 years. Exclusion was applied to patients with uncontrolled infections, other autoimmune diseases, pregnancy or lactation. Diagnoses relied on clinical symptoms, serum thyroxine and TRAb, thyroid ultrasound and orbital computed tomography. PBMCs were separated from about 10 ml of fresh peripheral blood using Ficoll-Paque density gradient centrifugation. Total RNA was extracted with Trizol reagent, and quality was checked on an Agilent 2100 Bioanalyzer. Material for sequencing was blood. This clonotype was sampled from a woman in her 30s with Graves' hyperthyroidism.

The encoded CDR3 is CASSPHTPVTEAFF. The nucleotide sequence is TGCGCCAGCAGCCCACACACCCCCGTGACTGAAGCTTTCTTT. This sequence uses TRBV5-1 and TRBJ1-1, with the D gene call left open. The germline V gene encodes CDR1 SGHRS and CDR2 YFSETQ. A distance of 15 bases separates the germline ends of V and J, which lose 4 bases and 5 bases respectively. The CDR3 sequence holds 14 residues, the cysteine and phenylalanine included. Solely the CDR3 DNA is kept, with 42 bases framed from the first base.